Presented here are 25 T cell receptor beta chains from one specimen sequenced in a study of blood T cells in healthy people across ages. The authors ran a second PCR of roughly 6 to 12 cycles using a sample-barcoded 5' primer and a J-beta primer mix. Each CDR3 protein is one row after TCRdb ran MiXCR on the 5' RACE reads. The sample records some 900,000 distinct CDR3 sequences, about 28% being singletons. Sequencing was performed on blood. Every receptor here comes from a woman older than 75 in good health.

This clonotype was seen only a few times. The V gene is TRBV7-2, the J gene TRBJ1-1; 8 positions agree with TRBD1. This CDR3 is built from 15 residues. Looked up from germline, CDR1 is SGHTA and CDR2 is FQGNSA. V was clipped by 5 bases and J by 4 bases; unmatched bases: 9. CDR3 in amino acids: CASSPQGAGGTEAFF. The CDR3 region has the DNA TGTGCCAGCAGCCCGCAGGGGGCTGGGGGCACTGAAGCTTTCTTT.

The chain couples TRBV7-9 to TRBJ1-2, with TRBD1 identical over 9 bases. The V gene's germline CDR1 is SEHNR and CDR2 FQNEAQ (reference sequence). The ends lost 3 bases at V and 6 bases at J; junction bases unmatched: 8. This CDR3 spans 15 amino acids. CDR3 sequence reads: CASSLRTGEGDGYTF. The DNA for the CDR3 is TGTGCCAGCAGCTTGCGGACAGGGGAGGGTGATGGCTACACCTTC.

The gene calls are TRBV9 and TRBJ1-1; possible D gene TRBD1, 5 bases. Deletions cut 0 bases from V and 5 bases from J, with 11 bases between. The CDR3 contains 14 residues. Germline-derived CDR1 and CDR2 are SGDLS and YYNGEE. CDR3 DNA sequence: TGTGCCAGCAGCGTAGCTGTAGGGGCTACTGAAGCTTTCTTT. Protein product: CASSVAVGATEAFF. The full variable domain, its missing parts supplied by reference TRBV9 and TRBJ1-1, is DSGVTQTPKHLITATGQRVTLRCSPRSGDLSVYWYQQSLDQGLQFLIQYYNGEERAKGNILERFSAQQFPDLHSELNLSSLELGDSALYFCASSVAVGATEAFFGQGTRLTVV.

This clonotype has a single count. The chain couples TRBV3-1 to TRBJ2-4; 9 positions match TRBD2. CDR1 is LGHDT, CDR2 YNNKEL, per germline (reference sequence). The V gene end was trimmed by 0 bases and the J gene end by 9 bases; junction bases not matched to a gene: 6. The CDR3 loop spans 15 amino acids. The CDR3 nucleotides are TGTGCCAGCAGCCAAGAACCCAGCGGGGGGAGCATTCAGTACTTC. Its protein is CASSQEPSGGSIQYF.

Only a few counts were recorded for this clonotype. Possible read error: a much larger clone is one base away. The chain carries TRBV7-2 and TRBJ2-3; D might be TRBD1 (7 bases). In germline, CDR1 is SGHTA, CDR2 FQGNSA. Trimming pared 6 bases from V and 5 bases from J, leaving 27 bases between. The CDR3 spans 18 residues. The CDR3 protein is CASRPSGRRVQGGDTQYF. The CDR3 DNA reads TGTGCCAGCAGGCCTTCCGGGCGACGAGTCCAGGGGGGAGATACGCAGTATTTT. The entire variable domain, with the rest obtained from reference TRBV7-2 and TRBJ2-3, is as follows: GAGVSQSPSNKVTEKGKDVELRCDPISGHTALYWYRQSLGQGLEFLIYFQGNSAPDKSGLPSDRFSAERTGGSVSTLTIQRTQQEDSAVYLCASRPSGRRVQGGDTQYFGPGTRLTVL.

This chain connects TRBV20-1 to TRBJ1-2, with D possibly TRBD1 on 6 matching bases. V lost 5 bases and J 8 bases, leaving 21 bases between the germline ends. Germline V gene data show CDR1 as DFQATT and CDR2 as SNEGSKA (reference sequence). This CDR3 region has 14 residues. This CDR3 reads CSAPPGGRDLGYTF. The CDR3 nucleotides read TGCAGTGCTCCCCCCGGGGGCCGGGACTTAGGCTACACCTTC.

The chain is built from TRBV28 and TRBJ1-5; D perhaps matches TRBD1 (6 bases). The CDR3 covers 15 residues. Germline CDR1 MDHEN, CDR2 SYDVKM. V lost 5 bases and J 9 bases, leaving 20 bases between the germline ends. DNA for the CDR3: TGTGCCAGCAGTCCCCAGCAGAGGGGGGGTTCGCCCCAGCATTTT. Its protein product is CASSPQQRGGSPQHF.

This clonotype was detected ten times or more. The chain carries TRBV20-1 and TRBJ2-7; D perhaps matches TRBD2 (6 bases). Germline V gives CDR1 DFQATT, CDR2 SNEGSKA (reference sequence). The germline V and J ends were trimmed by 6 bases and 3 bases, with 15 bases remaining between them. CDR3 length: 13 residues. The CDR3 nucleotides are TGCAGTGCGCCCTTGGGGGGTCTCTACGAGCAGTACTTC. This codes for CSAPLGGLYEQYF.

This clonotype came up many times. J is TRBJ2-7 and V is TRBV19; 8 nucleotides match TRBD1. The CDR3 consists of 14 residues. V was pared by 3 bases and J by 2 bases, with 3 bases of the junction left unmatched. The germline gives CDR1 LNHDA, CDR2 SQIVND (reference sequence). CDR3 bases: TGTGCCAGTAGTATCCGGGACAGGACCTACGAGCAGTACTTC. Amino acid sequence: CASSIRDRTYEQYF.

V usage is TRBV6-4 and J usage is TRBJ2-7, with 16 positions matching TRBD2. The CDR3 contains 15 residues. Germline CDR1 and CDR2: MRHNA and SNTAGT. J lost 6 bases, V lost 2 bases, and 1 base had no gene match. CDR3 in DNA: TGTGCCAGCAGTGACGGGACTAGCGGGGGGGCCGAGCAGTACTTC. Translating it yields CASSDGTSGGAEQYF.

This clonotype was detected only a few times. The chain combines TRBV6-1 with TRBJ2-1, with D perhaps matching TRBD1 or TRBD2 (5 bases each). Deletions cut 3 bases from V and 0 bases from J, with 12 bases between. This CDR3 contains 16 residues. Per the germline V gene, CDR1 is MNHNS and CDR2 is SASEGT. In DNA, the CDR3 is TGTGCCAGCAGTGAGGGGGAGTCCCTCTCCTACAATGAGCAGTTCTTC. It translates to CASSEGESLSYNEQFF.

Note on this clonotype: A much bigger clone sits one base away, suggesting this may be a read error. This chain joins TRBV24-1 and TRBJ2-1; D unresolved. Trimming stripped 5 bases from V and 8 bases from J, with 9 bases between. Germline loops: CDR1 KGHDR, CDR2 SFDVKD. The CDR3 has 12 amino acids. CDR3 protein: CATSGGYDEQFF. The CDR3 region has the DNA TGTGCCACCAGTGGCGGTTACGATGAGCAGTTCTTC.

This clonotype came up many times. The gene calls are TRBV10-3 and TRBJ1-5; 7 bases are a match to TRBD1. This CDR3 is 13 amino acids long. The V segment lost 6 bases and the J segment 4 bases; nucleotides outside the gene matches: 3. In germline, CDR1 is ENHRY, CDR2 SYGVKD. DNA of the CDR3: TGTGCCATCAGAGACAGGGAGAATCAGCCCCAGCATTTT. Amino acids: CAIRDRENQPQHF.

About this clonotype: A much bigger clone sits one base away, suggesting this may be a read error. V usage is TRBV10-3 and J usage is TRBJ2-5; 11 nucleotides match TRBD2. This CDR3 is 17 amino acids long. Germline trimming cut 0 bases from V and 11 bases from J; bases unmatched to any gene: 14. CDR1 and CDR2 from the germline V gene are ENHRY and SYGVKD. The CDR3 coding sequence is TGTGCCATCAGTGAGTCGGTAGGGACTAGCGGCTCCAATGAGCAGTACTTC. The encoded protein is CAISESVGTSGSNEQYF.

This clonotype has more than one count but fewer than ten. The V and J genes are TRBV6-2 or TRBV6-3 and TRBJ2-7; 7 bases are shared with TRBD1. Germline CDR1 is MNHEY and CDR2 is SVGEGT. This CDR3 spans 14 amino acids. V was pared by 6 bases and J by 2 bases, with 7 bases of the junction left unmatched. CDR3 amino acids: CASRNRDSPYEQYF. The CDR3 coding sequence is TGTGCCAGCAGGAACCGGGACAGTCCCTACGAGCAGTACTTC.

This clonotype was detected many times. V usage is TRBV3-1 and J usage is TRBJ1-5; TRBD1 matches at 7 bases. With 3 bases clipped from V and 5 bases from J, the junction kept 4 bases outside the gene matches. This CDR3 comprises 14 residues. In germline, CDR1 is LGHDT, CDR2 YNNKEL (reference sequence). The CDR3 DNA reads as TGTGCCAGCAGCCACAGGGGGGCCCATCAGCCCCAGCATTTT. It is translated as CASSHRGAHQPQHF.

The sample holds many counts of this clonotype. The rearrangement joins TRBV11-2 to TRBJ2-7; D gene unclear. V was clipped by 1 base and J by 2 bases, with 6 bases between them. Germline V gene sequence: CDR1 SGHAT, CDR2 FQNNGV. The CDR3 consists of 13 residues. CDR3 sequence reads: CASSLGMTYEQYF. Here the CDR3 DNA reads TGTGCCAGCAGCTTAGGGATGACCTACGAGCAGTACTTC.

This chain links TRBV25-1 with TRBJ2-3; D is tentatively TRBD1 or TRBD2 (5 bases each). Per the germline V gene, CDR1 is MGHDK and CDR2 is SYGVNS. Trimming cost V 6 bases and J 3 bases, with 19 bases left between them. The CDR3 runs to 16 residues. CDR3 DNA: TGTGCCAGCAGCGACAATCCAGGGAGAGGGACAGATACGCAGTATTTT. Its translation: CASSDNPGRGTDTQYF. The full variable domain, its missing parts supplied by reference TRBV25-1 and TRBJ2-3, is EADIYQTPRYLVIGTGKKITLECSQTMGHDKMYWYQQDPGMELHLIHYSYGVNSTEKGDLSSESTVSRIRTEHFPLTLESARPSHTSQYLCASSDNPGRGTDTQYFGPGTRLTVL.

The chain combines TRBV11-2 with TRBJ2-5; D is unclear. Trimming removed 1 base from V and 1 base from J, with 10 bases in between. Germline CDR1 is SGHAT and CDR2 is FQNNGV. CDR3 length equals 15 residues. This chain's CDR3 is CASSLAELIQETQYF. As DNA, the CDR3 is TGTGCCAGCAGCTTAGCGGAACTAATCCAAGAGACCCAGTACTTC.

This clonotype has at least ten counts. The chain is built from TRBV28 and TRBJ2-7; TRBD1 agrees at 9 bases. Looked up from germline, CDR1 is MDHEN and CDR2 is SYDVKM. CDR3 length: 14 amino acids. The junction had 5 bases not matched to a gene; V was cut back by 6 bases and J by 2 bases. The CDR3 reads CASRIGTGTYEQYF. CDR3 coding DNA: TGTGCCAGCAGGATCGGGACAGGGACCTACGAGCAGTACTTC.

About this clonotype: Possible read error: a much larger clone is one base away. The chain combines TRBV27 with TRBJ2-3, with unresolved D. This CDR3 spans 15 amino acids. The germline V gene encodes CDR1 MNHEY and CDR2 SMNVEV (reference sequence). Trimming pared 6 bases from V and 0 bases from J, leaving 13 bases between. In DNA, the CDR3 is TGTGCCAGCAGCCTCGCCTTGCCTAGCACAGATACGCAGTATTTT. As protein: CASSLALPSTDTQYF.

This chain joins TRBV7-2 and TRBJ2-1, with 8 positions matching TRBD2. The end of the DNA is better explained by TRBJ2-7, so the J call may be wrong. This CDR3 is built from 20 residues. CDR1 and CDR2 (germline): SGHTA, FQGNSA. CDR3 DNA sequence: TGTGCCAGCAGCTTACCGCGCGGGACTGGCGGGGGGACCTCCTACAATGAGCAGTACTTC. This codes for CASSLPRGTGGGTSYNEQYF.

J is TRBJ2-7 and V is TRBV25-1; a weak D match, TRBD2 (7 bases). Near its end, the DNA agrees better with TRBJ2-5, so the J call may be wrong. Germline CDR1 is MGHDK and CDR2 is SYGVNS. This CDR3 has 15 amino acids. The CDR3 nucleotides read TGTGCCAGCAGTGACCCCGGGGGGCGGTTCGAGACCCAGTACTTC. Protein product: CASSDPGGRFETQYF.

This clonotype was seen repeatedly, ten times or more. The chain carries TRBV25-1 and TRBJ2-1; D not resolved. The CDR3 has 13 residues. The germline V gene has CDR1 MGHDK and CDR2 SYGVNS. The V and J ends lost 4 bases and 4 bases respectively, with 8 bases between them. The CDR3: CASSGPGYNEQFF. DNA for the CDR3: TGTGCCAGCAGTGGGCCAGGATACAATGAGCAGTTCTTC.

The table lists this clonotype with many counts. The CDR3 DNA follows: TGCGCCAGCAGCCTCCCAGGGGACGGCTACACCTTC. This sequence encodes CASSLPGDGYTF. The chain recombines TRBV4-3 with TRBJ1-2, with D maybe TRBD1 (6 bases). There are 12 residues in the CDR3. Trimming left V 4 bases short and J 8 bases short, with 11 bases between. Per germline, CDR1 LGHNA and CDR2 YSLEER.